A single TCR beta chain is shown here with its context. Antigen unknown. Then a second PCR, running roughly 7 to 12 cycles, was carried out with a sample-barcoded 5' primer and a J-beta primer mix. TCRdb called the 5' RACE reads again in MiXCR, with one record for every CDR3 protein. Of 650,000 to 800,000 distinct CDR3 sequences listed, around 42% were seen once; the top ten hold around 21%. The CDR3 contains 17 residues. Germline V gene sequence: CDR1 SGHDN, CDR2 FVKESK. The data were taken from a study of blood T cells in healthy people across ages. Whole-study results and caveats: The study regarded diversity estimates from one million T cells as underestimates. With donor CMV status unknown, expanded clonotype changes were possibly confounded.

The TCR sequence derives from a man aged 60-69 years in good health. Sequencing was performed on blood. The chain employs TRBV14 and TRBJ2-1; 8 bases align to TRBD1. The tail of the sequence fits TRBJ2-7 better, so the J call may be wrong. In nucleotides, the CDR3 is TGTGCCAGCAGCCAAGATAGGCCGGGACAGGATTACAATGAGCAGTACTTC. This encodes CASSQDRPGQDYNEQYF.